Listed below are T cell receptor beta chains from one sample, sequenced in a study of blood T cells in healthy people across ages. TCRdb passed the 5' RACE reads through MiXCR, listing each CDR3 protein once. Here the sample spans roughly 700,000 distinct CDR3 sequences, about 30% being singletons. The sample taken for sequencing was blood. These receptors were obtained from a woman over 75 in good health. Each CDR3 is given with its conserved first and last residue. D genes are given only for firm matches. Size is omitted from some rows. Given values are once, few, many or a class for expanded clones.

>TRBV20-1|TRBD2|NA|TRBJ2-1
CSASHRTSGIIDEQFF
TGCAGTGCTTCCCATCGGACTAGCGGGATAATCGATGAGCAGTTCTTC
>TRBV20-1|NA|few|TRBJ1-1
CSARDRSRGTMNTEAFF
TGCAGTGCTAGAGATCGAAGTAGAGGGACGATGAACACTGAAGCTTTCTTT
>TRBV5-6|NA|many|TRBJ2-4
CASSSYNSKNIQYF
TGTGCCAGCAGCTCCTACAATAGCAAAAACATTCAGTACTTC
>TRBV7-2|TRBD2|NA|TRBJ2-1
CASSLFAAGVSYNEQFF
TGTGCCAGCAGCTTATTCGCAGCGGGAGTAAGCTACAATGAGCAGTTCTTC
>TRBV29-1|NA|NA|TRBJ1-5
CSVVGTDDQPQHF
TGCAGCGTTGTTGGGACGGATGATCAGCCCCAGCATTTT
>TRBV29-1|NA|many|TRBJ1-2
CSVDQGGDYGYTF
TGCAGCGTTGATCAGGGCGGGGACTATGGCTACACCTTC
>TRBV29-1|NA|few|TRBJ2-5
CSVEGLGQETQYF
TGCAGCGTTGAGGGTCTGGGGCAAGAGACCCAGTACTTC
>TRBV7-9|TRBD2|many|TRBJ2-1
CASSLELADNEQFF
TGTGCCAGCAGCTTAGAACTAGCGGATAATGAGCAGTTCTTC
>TRBV7-3|NA|medium-sized|TRBJ2-1
CASSSLGGVNEQFF
TGTGCCAGCAGCTCATTAGGAGGGGTAAATGAGCAGTTCTTC
>TRBV27|TRBD1|many|TRBJ2-1
CATRQGFSSYNEQFF
TGTGCCACTCGACAGGGCTTTAGCTCCTACAATGAGCAGTTCTTC
>TRBV12-3/TRBV12-4|NA|NA|TRBJ2-2
CASSPTGEVTGELFF
TGTGCCAGCAGCCCGACAGGAGAAGTAACCGGGGAGCTGTTTTTT
>TRBV7-2|NA|many|TRBJ2-3
CASTLAVSSTDTQYF
TGTGCCAGCACTTTAGCCGTATCTAGCACAGATACGCAGTATTTT
>TRBV6-2/TRBV6-3|TRBD2|NA|TRBJ2-3
CAITGLAGQDAQYF
TGTGCCATCACGGGACTAGCGGGTCAAGATGCGCAGTATTTT
>TRBV28|NA|NA|TRBJ2-7
CASSFGVSYEQYF
TGTGCCAGCAGTTTCGGAGTTTCCTACGAGCAGTACTTC
>TRBV4-2|NA|NA|TRBJ2-1
CASSQDGSHNEQFF
TGTGCCAGCAGCCAAGATGGCAGCCACAATGAGCAGTTCTTC
>TRBV6-2/TRBV6-3|TRBD2|many|TRBJ2-3
CASSHGTSGRDTQYF
TGTGCCAGCAGCCATGGGACTAGCGGGCGTGATACGCAGTATTTT
>TRBV7-2|TRBD1|many|TRBJ2-7
CASSPQSGQGPYEQYF
TGTGCCAGCAGCCCCCAGTCGGGACAGGGTCCCTACGAGCAGTACTTC
>TRBV30|TRBD1|NA|TRBJ1-5
CAWSGGGQGNQPQHF
TGTGCCTGGAGTGGGGGGGGACAGGGCAATCAGCCCCAGCATTTT
>TRBV4-2|TRBD2|many|TRBJ2-5
CASSQANGGVEETQYF
TGTGCCAGCAGCCAAGCAAACGGGGGGGTTGAAGAGACCCAGTACTTC
>TRBV27|NA|many|TRBJ2-1
CASKPLSSYNEQFF
TGTGCCAGCAAACCTCTCAGCTCCTACAATGAGCAGTTCTTC
>TRBV20-1|TRBD2|NA|TRBJ2-3
CSARDVGGSRHLNTDTQYF
TGCAGTGCTAGAGATGTGGGGGGGAGCCGGCATCTGAACACAGATACGCAGTATTTT
>TRBV30|NA|NA|TRBJ2-7
CAWRGRYEQYF
TGTGCCTGGAGAGGGCGGTACGAGCAGTACTTC
>TRBV30|NA|NA|TRBJ2-4
CAWSVSLLAKNIQYF
TGTGCCTGGAGTGTAAGCCTCCTAGCCAAAAACATTCAGTACTTC
>TRBV29-1|NA|many|TRBJ1-2
CSVGDMEGYTF
TGCAGCGTAGGGGACATGGAGGGCTACACCTTC